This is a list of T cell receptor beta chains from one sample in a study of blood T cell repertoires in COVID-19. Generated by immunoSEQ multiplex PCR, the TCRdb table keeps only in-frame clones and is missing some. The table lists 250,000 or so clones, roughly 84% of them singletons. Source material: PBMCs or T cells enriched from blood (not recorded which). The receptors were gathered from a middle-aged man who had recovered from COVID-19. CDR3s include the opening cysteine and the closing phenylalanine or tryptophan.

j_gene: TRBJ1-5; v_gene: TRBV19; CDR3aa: CASSINRGTGSNQPQHF
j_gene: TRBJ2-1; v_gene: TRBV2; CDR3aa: CASSEMGLAWNEQFF
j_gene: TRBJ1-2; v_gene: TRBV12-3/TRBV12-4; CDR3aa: CASSFAGAYGYTF
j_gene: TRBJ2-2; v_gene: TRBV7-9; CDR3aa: CASSFSSGTGELFF
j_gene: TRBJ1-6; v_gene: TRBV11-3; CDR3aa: CASSLDQRSPLHF
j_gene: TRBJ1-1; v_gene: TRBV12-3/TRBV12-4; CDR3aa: CASSLSMNTEAFF
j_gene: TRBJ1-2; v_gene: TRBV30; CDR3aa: CAWSVAGRRRYGYTF
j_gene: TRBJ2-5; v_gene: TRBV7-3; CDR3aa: CASSLGPEETQYF
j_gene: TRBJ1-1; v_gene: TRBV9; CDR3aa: CASSKTGFEAFF
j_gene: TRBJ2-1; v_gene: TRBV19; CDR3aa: CASSITQGSYNEQFF
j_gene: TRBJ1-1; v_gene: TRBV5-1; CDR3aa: CASSFMRDLGTEAFF
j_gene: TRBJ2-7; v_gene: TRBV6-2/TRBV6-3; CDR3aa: CASSYNRRGSYEQYF
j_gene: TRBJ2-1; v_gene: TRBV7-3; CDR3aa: CASSDGGKAEQFF
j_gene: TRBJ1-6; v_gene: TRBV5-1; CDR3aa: CASSPRTGDSPLHF
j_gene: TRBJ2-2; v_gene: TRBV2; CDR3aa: CAGKPGLFGGTGELFF
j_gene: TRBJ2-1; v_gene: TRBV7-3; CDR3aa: CASSRDPVGGNEQFF
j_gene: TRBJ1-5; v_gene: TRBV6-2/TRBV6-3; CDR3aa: CASSYWQGGNQPQHF
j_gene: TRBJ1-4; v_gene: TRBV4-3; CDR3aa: CASSQGANYEKLFF
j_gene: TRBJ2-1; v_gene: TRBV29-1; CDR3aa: CSVGGTSSLSSYNEQFF
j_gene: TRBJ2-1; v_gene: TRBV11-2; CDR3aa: CASSYPGTAGSNEQFF
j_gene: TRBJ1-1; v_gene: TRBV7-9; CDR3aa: CASSLSGTEAFF
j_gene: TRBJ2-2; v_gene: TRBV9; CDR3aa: CASSAQQGSTGELFF
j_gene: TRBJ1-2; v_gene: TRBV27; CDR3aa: CASSLGAGYNYGYTF
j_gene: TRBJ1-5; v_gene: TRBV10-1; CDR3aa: CASSESRQGIGWPQHF
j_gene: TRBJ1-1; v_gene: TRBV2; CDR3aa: CASRGAGRARTEAFF
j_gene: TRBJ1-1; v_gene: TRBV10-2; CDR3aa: CASRKAVGQQYEAFF
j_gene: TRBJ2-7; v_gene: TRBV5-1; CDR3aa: CASSLGTGDIYEQYF
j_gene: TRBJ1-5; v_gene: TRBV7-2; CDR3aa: CASSLNLGNQPQHF
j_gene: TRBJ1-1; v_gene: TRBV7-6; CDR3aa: CASSFGTRDTEAFF
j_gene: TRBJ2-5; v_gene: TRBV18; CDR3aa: CASSHGTGSRETQYF
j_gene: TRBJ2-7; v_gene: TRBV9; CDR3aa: CASSSGLVSYEQYF
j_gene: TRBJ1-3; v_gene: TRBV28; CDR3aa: CASSSGTGVRNTIYF
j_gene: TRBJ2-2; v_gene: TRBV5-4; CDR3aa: CASSNSLLNTGELFF
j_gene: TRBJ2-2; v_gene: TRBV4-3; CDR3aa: CASSPQDMRAGELFF
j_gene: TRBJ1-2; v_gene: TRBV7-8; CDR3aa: CASKKGGFVWNYGYTF
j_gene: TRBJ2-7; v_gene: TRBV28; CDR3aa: CASSFQVEQYF
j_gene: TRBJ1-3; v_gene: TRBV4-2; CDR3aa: CASSQDRISGNTIYF
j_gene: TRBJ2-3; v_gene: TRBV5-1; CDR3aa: CASSSHREGDTQYF
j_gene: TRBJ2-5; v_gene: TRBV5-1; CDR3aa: CASSLRTGRETQYF
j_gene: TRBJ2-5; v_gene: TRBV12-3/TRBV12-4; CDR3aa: CASSLLETQYF
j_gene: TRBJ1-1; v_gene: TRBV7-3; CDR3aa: CASSYRGNTEAFF
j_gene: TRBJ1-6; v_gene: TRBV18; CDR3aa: CASSRSAGNNSPLHF
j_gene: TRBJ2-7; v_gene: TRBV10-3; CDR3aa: CAITQGQGKFNEQYF
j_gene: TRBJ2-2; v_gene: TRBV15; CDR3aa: CATSRGQNTGELFF
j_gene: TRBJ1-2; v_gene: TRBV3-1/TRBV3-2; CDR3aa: CASSLQKGVEGYTF
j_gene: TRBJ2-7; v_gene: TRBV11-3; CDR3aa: CASSPDRGLTYEQYF
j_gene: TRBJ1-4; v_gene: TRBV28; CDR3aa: CASSLRGTVNEKLFF
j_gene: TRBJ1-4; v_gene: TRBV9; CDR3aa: CASSAGPGGTNEKLFF
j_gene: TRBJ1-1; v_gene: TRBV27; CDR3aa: CASSPFGGLYTEAFF
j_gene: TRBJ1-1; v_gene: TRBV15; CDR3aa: CATSREGRGTTEAFF
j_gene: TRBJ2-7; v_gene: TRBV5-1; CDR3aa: CASSSPGYEQYF
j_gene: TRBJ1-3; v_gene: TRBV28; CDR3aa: CASSPLGQGAGNTIYF
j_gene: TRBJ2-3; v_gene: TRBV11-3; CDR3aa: CASSPRTRPNTGTQYF
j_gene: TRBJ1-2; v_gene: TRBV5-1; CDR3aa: CASSLGQISNYGYTF